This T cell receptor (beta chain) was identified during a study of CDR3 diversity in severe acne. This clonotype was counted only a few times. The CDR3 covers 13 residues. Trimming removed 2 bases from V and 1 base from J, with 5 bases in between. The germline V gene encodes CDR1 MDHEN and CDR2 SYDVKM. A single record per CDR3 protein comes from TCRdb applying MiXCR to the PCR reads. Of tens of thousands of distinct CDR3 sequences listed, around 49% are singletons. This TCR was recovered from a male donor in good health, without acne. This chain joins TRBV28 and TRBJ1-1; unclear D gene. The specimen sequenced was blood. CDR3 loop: CASSLDWNTEAFF. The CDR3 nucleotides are TGTGCCAGCAGTTTAGACTGGAACACTGAAGCTTTCTTT.